This T cell receptor (beta chain) appears in the sequencing data of a study of OX40 agonist ivuxolimab in advanced cancers. Some clones are missing from TCRdb's copy, which holds only in-frame ones; the method was immunoSEQ multiplex PCR. The table lists roughly 68,000 clones, more than 80% of them singletons. This sample comprised CD4+ or CD8+ T cells sorted from blood, obtained in a trial of the OX40 agonist ivuxolimab. The sequence came from an adult with an advanced solid tumor such as melanoma, head and neck, liver or kidney cancer.

CDR3 DNA: TGTGCCAGCACCAACGGAGGGGGGGGCACAGATACGCAGTATTTT. Amino acid sequence: CASTNGGGGTDTQYF. This rearrangement joins TRBV6-5 to TRBJ2-3; D is possibly TRBD2 (7 bases). Trimming shortened V by 7 bases and J by 1 base, and 15 bases separated the two germline ends. The CDR3 runs to 15 residues. Germline V gene sequence: CDR1 MNHEY, CDR2 SVGAGI.